These T cell receptor beta chains were read from a single sample in a study of blood T cell repertoires in COVID-19. Sequenced by immunoSEQ multiplex PCR; TCRdb stores in-frame clones only, minus some. The sample lists about 70,000 clones, 81% occurring once. The sequenced sample consisted of peripheral blood. Receptors were obtained from a woman in her seventies with acute or convalescent COVID-19. Each CDR3 is given without its conserved first and last residue. Fields, in order: V gene, CDR3 protein.

V gene: TRBV7-9; CDR3 protein: ASSRSGGDTGELF
V gene: TRBV25-1; CDR3 protein: ASSASGGWRTQY
V gene: TRBV7-2; CDR3 protein: ASSPGEGMEQY
V gene: TRBV18; CDR3 protein: ASSPDFGYNEQF
V gene: TRBV3-1/TRBV3-2; CDR3 protein: ASSHSGSNYEQY
V gene: TRBV14; CDR3 protein: ASSQDDYLYNEQF
V gene: TRBV2; CDR3 protein: ASSERAEGNGYT
V gene: TRBV6-6; CDR3 protein: ATKLQENTEAF
V gene: TRBV30; CDR3 protein: AWRGQANYGYT
V gene: TRBV12-3/TRBV12-4; CDR3 protein: ASSPGRGTEAF
V gene: TRBV12-3/TRBV12-4; CDR3 protein: ASTLDTGSPLH
V gene: TRBV7-9; CDR3 protein: ASSLLAGELF
V gene: TRBV7-9; CDR3 protein: ASLGQGDGELF
V gene: TRBV7-3; CDR3 protein: ASSQTGTGELF
V gene: TRBV4-1; CDR3 protein: ASSHNPGAYSGELF
V gene: TRBV27; CDR3 protein: ASSKPGGGPNTFSYEQY
V gene: TRBV3-1/TRBV3-2; CDR3 protein: ASSPSGTEKTEAF
V gene: TRBV2; CDR3 protein: ASSPQGRNTEAF
V gene: TRBV29-1; CDR3 protein: SVERNTEAF
V gene: TRBV9; CDR3 protein: ASSVATGSPLH
V gene: TRBV29-1; CDR3 protein: SVEGSSDEQF
V gene: TRBV19; CDR3 protein: ASNSPTGRNQPQH
V gene: TRBV6-1; CDR3 protein: ASREGEVLVSYQH
V gene: TRBV4-3; CDR3 protein: ASSQDWRGGNHGYT
V gene: TRBV3-1/TRBV3-2; CDR3 protein: ASSQDRQTEAF
V gene: TRBV11-2; CDR3 protein: ASSHDGGAGELF
V gene: TRBV27; CDR3 protein: ASSPRQGETQY
V gene: TRBV5-1; CDR3 protein: ASSLAGRNPYNEQF
V gene: TRBV29-1; CDR3 protein: SVSNRATGELF
V gene: TRBV5-1; CDR3 protein: ASSLGLATYEQY
V gene: TRBV11-2; CDR3 protein: ASSALRQGETQY
V gene: TRBV19; CDR3 protein: ASSTMTGGYEQY
V gene: TRBV18; CDR3 protein: ASSPPPGSGANVLT
V gene: TRBV30; CDR3 protein: AWSFTGAGDTEAF
V gene: TRBV4-1; CDR3 protein: ASSQGSLLAADTQY
V gene: TRBV5-4; CDR3 protein: ASSPPTVQETQY
V gene: TRBV29-1; CDR3 protein: SVGTSGRAVFLNEQF
V gene: TRBV6-1; CDR3 protein: ASSEALAGGYQETQY
V gene: TRBV7-3; CDR3 protein: ASSRSTDNEQF